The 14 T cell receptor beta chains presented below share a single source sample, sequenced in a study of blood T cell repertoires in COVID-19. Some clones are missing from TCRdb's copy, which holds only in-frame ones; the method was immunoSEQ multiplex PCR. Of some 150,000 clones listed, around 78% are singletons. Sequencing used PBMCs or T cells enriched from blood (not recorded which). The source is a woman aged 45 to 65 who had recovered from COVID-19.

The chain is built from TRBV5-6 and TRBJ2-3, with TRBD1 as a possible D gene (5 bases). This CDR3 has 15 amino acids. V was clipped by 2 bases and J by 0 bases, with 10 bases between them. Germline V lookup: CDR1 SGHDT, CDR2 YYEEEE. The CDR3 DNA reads TGTGCCAGCAGCTTCAGACAGTCTAGCACAGATACGCAGTATTTT. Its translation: CASSFRQSSTDTQYF.

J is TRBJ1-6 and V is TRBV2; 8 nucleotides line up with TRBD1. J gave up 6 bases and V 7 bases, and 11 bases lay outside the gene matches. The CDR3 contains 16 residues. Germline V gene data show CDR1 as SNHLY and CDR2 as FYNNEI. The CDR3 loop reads CASIEVVGQGNSPLHF. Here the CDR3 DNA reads TGTGCCAGCATCGAAGTCGTTGGACAGGGTAATTCACCCCTCCACTTT.

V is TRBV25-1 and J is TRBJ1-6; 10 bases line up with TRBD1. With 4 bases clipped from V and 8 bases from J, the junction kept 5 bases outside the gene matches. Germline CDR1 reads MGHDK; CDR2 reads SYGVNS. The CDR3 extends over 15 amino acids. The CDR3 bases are TGTGCCAGCAGTGCCCCCGGGACAGGGGATTCACCCCTCCACTTT. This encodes CASSAPGTGDSPLHF.

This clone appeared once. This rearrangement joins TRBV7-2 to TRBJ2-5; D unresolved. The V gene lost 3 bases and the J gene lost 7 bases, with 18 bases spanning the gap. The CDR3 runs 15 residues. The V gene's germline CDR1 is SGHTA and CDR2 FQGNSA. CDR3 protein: CASSFSPQSRTTQYF. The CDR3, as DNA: TGTGCCAGCAGCTTCTCCCCCCAGTCTCGTACGACCCAGTACTTC.

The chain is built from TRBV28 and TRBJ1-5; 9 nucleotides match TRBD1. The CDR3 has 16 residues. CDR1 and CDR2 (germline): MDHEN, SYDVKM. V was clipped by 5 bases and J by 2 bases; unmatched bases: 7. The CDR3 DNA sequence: TGTGCCAGCAGTGCCCTAACAGGGGGCGGCAATCAGCCCCAGCATTTT. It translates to CASSALTGGGNQPQHF.

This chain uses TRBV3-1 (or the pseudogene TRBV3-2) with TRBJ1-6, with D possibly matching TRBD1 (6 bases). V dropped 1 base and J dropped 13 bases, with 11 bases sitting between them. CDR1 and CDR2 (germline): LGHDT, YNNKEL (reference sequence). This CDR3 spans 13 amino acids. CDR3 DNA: TGTGCCAGCAGCCAAGCTGATAGGGGGCCCCTCCACTTT. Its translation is CASSQADRGPLHF.

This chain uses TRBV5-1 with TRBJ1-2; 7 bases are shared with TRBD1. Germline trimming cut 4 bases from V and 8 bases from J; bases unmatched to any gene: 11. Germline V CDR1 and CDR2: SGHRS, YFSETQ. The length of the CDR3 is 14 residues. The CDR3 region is CASSLDRASEGYTF. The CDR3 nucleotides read TGCGCCAGCAGCCTCGACAGGGCCTCGGAAGGCTACACCTTC.

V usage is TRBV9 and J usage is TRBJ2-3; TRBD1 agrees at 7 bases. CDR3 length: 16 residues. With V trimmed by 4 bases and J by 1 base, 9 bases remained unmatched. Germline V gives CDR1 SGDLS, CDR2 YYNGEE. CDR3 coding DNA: TGTGCCAGCAGCTCCCGACAGGGCTCAGGCACAGATACGCAGTATTTT. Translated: CASSSRQGSGTDTQYF.

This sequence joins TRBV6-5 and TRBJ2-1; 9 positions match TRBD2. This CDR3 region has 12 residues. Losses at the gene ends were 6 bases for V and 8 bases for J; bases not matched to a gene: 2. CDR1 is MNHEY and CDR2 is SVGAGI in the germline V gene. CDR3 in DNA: TGTGCCAGCAGGCGGGAGGGGCATGAGCAGTTCTTC. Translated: CASRREGHEQFF.

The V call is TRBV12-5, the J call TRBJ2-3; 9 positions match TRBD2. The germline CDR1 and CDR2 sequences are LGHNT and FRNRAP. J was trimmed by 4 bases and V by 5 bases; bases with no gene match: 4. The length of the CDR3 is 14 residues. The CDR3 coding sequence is TGTGCTAGTGGTGTGACTAGCGGTCCAGATACGCAGTATTTT. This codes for CASGVTSGPDTQYF.

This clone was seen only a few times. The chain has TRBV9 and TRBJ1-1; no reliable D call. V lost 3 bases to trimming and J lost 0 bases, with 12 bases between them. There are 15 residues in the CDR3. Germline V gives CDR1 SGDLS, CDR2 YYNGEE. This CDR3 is CASSAREGMNTEAFF. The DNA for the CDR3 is TGTGCCAGCAGCGCTCGGGAAGGGATGAACACTGAAGCTTTCTTT.

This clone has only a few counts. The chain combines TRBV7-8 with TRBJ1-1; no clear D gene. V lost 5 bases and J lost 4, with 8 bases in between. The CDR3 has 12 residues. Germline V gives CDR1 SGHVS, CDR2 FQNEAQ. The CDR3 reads CASSPSGTEAFF. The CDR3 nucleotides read TGTGCCAGCAGCCCGTCCGGCACTGAAGCTTTCTTT.

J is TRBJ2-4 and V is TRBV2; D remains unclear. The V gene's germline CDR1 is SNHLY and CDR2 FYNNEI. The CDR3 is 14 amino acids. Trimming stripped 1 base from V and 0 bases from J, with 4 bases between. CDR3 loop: CASSEGLAKNIQYF. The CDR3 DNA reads TGTGCCAGCAGTGAAGGGCTAGCCAAAAACATTCAGTACTTC. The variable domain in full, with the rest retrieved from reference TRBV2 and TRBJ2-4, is EPEVTQTPSHQVTQMGQEVILRCVPISNHLYFYWYRQILGQKVEFLVSFYNNEISEKSEIFDDQFSVERPDGSNFTLKIRSTKLEDSAMYFCASSEGLAKNIQYFGAGTRLSVL.

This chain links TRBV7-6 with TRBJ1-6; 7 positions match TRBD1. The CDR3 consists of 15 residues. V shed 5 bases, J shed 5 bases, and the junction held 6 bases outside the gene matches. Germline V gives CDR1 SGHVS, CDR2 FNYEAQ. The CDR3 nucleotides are TGTGCCAGCAGCCCAGGGACAGTTAATAATTCACCCCTCCACTTT. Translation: CASSPGTVNNSPLHF.